Listed here are 28 T cell receptor beta chains from one sample, sequenced in a study of shared clonotypes between healthy human individuals. The protocol was immunoSEQ multiplex PCR, while the TCRdb copy is restricted to in-frame clones and leaves out a portion. The sample yields a few million clones, 90% to 96% seen once. The material sequenced was naive CD4+ T cells sorted from blood. As for subset: CD45RA+ positively selected. These receptors were collected from a man aged 18 to 35 in good health.

V usage is TRBV10-1 and J usage is TRBJ2-3, with no clear D. CDR3 length: 12 residues. V dropped 2 bases and J dropped 4 bases, with 4 bases sitting between them. Germline values: CDR1 WNHNN, CDR2 SYGVQD (reference sequence). The CDR3 here is CASSEGADTQYF. In DNA form, the CDR3 reads TGCGCCAGCAGTGAGGGGGCAGATACGCAGTATTTT.

This chain uses TRBV5-8 with TRBJ1-5, with 8 bases lining up with TRBD1. This CDR3 has 17 residues. Germline loops: CDR1 SGHTS, CDR2 YDEGEE. The junction had 9 bases not matched to a gene; V was cut back by 0 bases and J by 4 bases. The CDR3 spells CASSLVPKGQANQPQHF. Written as DNA, the CDR3 is TGTGCCAGCAGCTTGGTCCCAAAGGGACAGGCAAATCAGCCCCAGCATTTT. Based on the CDR3 plus reference TRBV5-8 and TRBJ1-5, the full variable domain is EAGVTQSPTHLIKTRGQQATLRCSPISGHTSVYWYQQALGLGLQFLLWYDEGEERNRGNFPPRFSGRQFPNYSSELNVNALELEDSALYLCASSLVPKGQANQPQHFGDGTRLSIL.

The V and J genes are TRBV7-2 and TRBJ2-5; D ambiguous. This CDR3 spans 11 amino acids. V lost 6 bases and J 2 bases, leaving 4 bases between the germline ends. Germline V gene data show CDR1 as SGHTA and CDR2 as FQGNSA. Here the CDR3 DNA reads TGTGCCAGCAGATTTCAAGAGACCCAGTACTTC. Its translation: CASRFQETQYF.

The V and J genes are TRBV5-1 and TRBJ2-4; 7 bases line up with TRBD1. The CDR3 is 15 residues long. The ends lost 1 base at V and 7 bases at J; junction bases unmatched: 8. Germline lookup yields CDR1 SGHRS and CDR2 YFSETQ. In DNA form, the CDR3 reads TGCGCCAGCAGCTTGAAGGGGGCTGAGGGGAACATTCAGTACTTC. It yields the protein CASSLKGAEGNIQYF.

The chain has TRBV10-3 and TRBJ2-3; 9 nucleotides match TRBD2. J lost 3 bases, V lost 9 bases, and 7 bases had no gene match. CDR1 and CDR2 (germline): ENHRY, SYGVKD. The CDR3 runs 14 residues. As DNA, the CDR3 is TGTGCCATAAGACTAGCGGAGGGTACAGATACGCAGTATTTT. It yields the protein CAIRLAEGTDTQYF.

As concerns this clone: The sample contains more than one DNA sequence encoding this CDR3. The chain links TRBV18 to TRBJ1-6, with D unresolved. Trimming left V 2 bases short and J 10 bases short, with 12 bases between. Germline assignment: CDR1 KGHSH and CDR2 LQKENI. The CDR3 contains 14 residues. For the CDR3, the DNA is TGTGCCAGCTCACCAGGCGGCAGGAACTCACCCCTCCACTTT. This encodes CASSPGGRNSPLHF.

The chain has TRBV4-1 and TRBJ1-5; 11 bases are a match to TRBD1. The germline gives CDR1 MGHRA, CDR2 YSYEKL. V lost 4 bases and J lost 4; bases outside the gene matches: 3. The CDR3 loop spans 15 amino acids. The CDR3 DNA is TGCGCCAGCAGCCCCCGGGACAGGGGGAATCAGCCCCAGCATTTT. Residues: CASSPRDRGNQPQHF.

V gene TRBV20-1 combines with J gene TRBJ1-4; a possible D gene is TRBD1 (6 bases). The CDR3 has 11 residues. V shed 1 base and J shed 16 bases, with 13 bases lying between them. CDR1 is DFQATT, CDR2 SNEGSKA, per germline (reference sequence). The CDR3 loop is CSARVGQLGFF. The DNA for the CDR3 is TGCAGTGCTAGAGTTGGACAGTTGGGGTTTTTT.

The chain joins TRBV19 to TRBJ2-7; 7 bases map to TRBD1. CDR1 and CDR2 from the germline V gene are LNHDA and SQIVND (reference sequence). The CDR3 consists of 14 residues. Trimming at V came to 7 bases and at J to 1 base, leaving 7 bases not matched to a gene. CDR3 DNA sequence: TGTGCCAGTACCGACAGGGTTGGATCCTACGAGCAGTACTTC. Amino acid sequence: CASTDRVGSYEQYF.

With respect to this clone: Within the sample, other DNA sequences also encode this same CDR3. The chain employs TRBV6-5 and TRBJ2-7; D might be TRBD1 (5 bases). The V end lost 5 bases, the J end lost 1 base, and 9 bases lay between the germline ends. CDR3 length equals 13 residues. The germline V gene has CDR1 MNHEY and CDR2 SVGAGI. The CDR3 DNA follows: TGTGCCAGCAGTCCCCCAGGGTCCTACGAGCAGTACTTC. Its translation: CASSPPGSYEQYF.

CDR3 sequence: CASSFGLAKETQYF. The CDR3 coding sequence is TGCGCCAGCAGCTTCGGACTAGCGAAAGAGACCCAGTACTTC. V and J are TRBV5-1 and TRBJ2-5; 9 nucleotides align to TRBD2. Germline V gene lookup returns CDR1 SGHRS and CDR2 YFSETQ. V lost 2 bases to trimming and J lost 3 bases; unmatched junction nucleotides: 2. CDR3 length: 14 amino acids.

As for this clone: Relative to the germline gene, one junction end is altered; a read error may explain this. Other DNA sequences in the same sample also yield this CDR3. The chain uses TRBV29-1 and TRBJ2-5; D unclear. Germline loops: CDR1 SQVTM, CDR2 ANQGSEA. The CDR3 totals 10 residues. The CDR3 sequence: CSVEEETQYF. CDR3 sequence (DNA): TGCAGCGTAGAAGAAGAGACCCAGTACTTC.

About this clone: The same CDR3 also results from other DNA sequences found in this sample. The CDR3 DNA reads as TGTGCCAGCAGTGAAGCGTTTGGGTATGGCTACACCTTC. Translated: CASSEAFGYGYTF. The rearrangement joins TRBV6-1 to TRBJ1-2; the D is unclear. Germline CDR1 reads MNHNS; CDR2 reads SASEGT. This CDR3 comprises 13 residues. V was shortened by 0 bases and J by 5 bases, with 7 bases between the two germline ends.

Details on this clone: At the DNA level, this CDR3 is encoded by other sequences in the same sample as well. The chain has TRBV7-9 and TRBJ2-3; D unclear. The germline V and J ends were trimmed by 2 bases and 4 bases, with 7 bases remaining between them. Per germline, CDR1 SEHNR and CDR2 FQNEAQ (reference sequence). The CDR3 is 13 amino acids. CDR3 residues: CASSLSPSDTQYF. DNA of the CDR3: TGTGCCAGCAGCTTATCCCCCTCAGATACGCAGTATTTT.

The genes are TRBV15 and TRBJ2-7, with a tentative D call TRBD2 (5 bases). Germline V gene sequence: CDR1 LNHNV, CDR2 YYDKDF (reference sequence). This CDR3 region has 16 residues. The V end lost 5 bases, the J end lost 9 bases, and 26 bases lay between the germline ends. CDR3 sequence: CATSAEVDTRLGGQYF. Written as DNA, the CDR3 is TGTGCCACCAGCGCCGAGGTCGACACCCGACTTGGAGGGCAGTACTTC.

The rearrangement joins TRBV2 to TRBJ1-3; 7 bases align to TRBD1. Germline assignment: CDR1 SNHLY and CDR2 FYNNEI. This CDR3 comprises 15 residues. V trimming: 5 bases; J trimming: 3 bases; junction bases outside the gene matches: 7. CDR3 sequence reads: CASSQRGRFGNTIYF. The CDR3 DNA follows: TGTGCCAGCAGTCAAAGGGGGCGATTTGGAAACACCATATATTTT.

The V call is TRBV20-1, the J call TRBJ1-1; D remains ambiguous. The CDR3 runs to 11 residues. Trimming cost V 6 bases and J 11 bases, with 16 bases left between them. Germline-derived CDR1 and CDR2 are DFQATT and SNEGSKA (reference sequence). The CDR3 is CSAHTVFKAFF. CDR3 nucleotide sequence: TGCAGTGCCCATACAGTGTTTAAGGCTTTCTTT.

DNA of the CDR3: TGTGCCAGCGCACGCAGACCAAACACCGGGGAGCTGTTTTTT. This codes for CASARRPNTGELFF. The gene calls are TRBV6-5 and TRBJ2-2; D remains ambiguous. This CDR3 has 14 residues. Germline CDR1 reads MNHEY; CDR2 reads SVGAGI. The V and J ends lost 8 bases and 2 bases respectively, with 12 bases between them.

V gene TRBV5-6 combines with J gene TRBJ2-4; tentative D call: TRBD1 (7 bases). The CDR3 spans 19 residues. Trimming left V 0 bases short and J 8 bases short, with 27 bases between. Germline assignment: CDR1 SGHDT and CDR2 YYEEEE. As DNA, the CDR3 is TGTGCCAGCAGCTTGGGTTACCCCCACTTTGGAGGGGGCACAGACATTCAGTACTTC. As protein: CASSLGYPHFGGGTDIQYF.

The chain recombines TRBV6-5 with TRBJ2-7; either TRBD1 or TRBD2 may supply D (6 bases each). The CDR3 covers 14 residues. The germline V and J ends were trimmed by 0 bases and 6 bases, with 12 bases remaining between them. CDR1 is MNHEY and CDR2 is SVGAGI in the germline V gene. The CDR3 DNA sequence: TGTGCCAGCAGTTACTCGGGGGGCATGGCCGAGCAGTACTTC. Its translation is CASSYSGGMAEQYF.

The chain recombines TRBV19 with TRBJ1-5, with D tentatively TRBD1 (5 bases). Trimming pared 1 base from V and 9 bases from J, leaving 16 bases between. The germline gives CDR1 LNHDA, CDR2 SQIVND (reference sequence). This CDR3 has 15 amino acids. The CDR3 is CASSIGEDTIGPQHF. The CDR3 DNA sequence: TGTGCCAGTAGTATAGGTGAGGACACGATAGGGCCCCAGCATTTT.

The chain has TRBV7-9 and TRBJ1-2; the D is unclear. The CDR3 extends over 13 amino acids. Germline values: CDR1 SEHNR, CDR2 FQNEAQ (reference sequence). Trimming removed 5 bases at V and 5 bases at J, with 12 bases between. CDR3 coding DNA: TGTGCCAGCAGCCCCTCGGGATTGTATGGCTACACCTTC. The encoded protein is CASSPSGLYGYTF.

To note about this clone: This may come from a read error, since a much larger clone is one base off. Other DNA sequences in the same sample also yield this CDR3. The chain employs TRBV4-2 and TRBJ1-3, with a tentative D call TRBD1 (5 bases). This CDR3 comprises 16 residues. Germline V gene lookup returns CDR1 LGHNA and CDR2 YNFKEQ. CDR3 DNA sequence: TGTGCCAGCAGCCAAAAGACCAACGGGGACGGAAACACTATATATTTT. It encodes CASSQKTNGDGNTIYF.

V usage is TRBV7-2 and J usage is TRBJ2-3; no clear D. The CDR3 length is 15 residues. Germline lookup yields CDR1 SGHTA and CDR2 FQGNSA. With 4 bases removed from V and 3 bases from J, the gap between germline ends came to 14 bases. In DNA form, the CDR3 reads TGTGCCAGCAGCTCAAGCGCCCGACGGACAGATACGCAGTATTTT. Translation: CASSSSARRTDTQYF.

J is TRBJ2-7 and V is TRBV5-1; D uncertain. V was clipped by 7 bases and J by 1 base, with 18 bases between them. Germline assignment: CDR1 SGHRS and CDR2 YFSETQ. The CDR3 loop spans 15 amino acids. The CDR3 bases are TGCGCCAGCTCTGAGCTGGGAACCCAATCCTACGAGCAGTACTTC. It encodes CASSELGTQSYEQYF.

V is TRBV27 and J is TRBJ2-7; possibly TRBD1 for D (6 bases). V was trimmed by 5 bases and J by 6 bases, leaving 20 bases between them. Per germline, CDR1 MNHEY and CDR2 SMNVEV (reference sequence). The CDR3 length is 15 residues. CDR3 region: CASSLASTGTGEQYF. As DNA, the CDR3 is TGTGCCAGCAGTCTCGCCTCTACAGGGACGGGCGAGCAGTACTTC.

This chain joins TRBV5-6 and TRBJ1-6; weak D call: TRBD1 (5 bases). The ends were cut back, 4 bases at V and 7 bases at J, with 15 bases in the middle. Germline V lookup: CDR1 SGHDT, CDR2 YYEEEE. The CDR3 runs to 15 residues. The CDR3 loop is CASSPKGNWNSPLHF. Written as DNA, the CDR3 is TGTGCCAGCAGCCCAAAGGGGAATTGGAATTCACCCCTCCACTTT.

This chain uses TRBV18 with TRBJ2-7; no clear D. Per the germline V gene, CDR1 is KGHSH and CDR2 is LQKENI. This CDR3 has 13 residues. Trimming removed 6 bases from V and 0 bases from J, with 9 bases in between. In DNA, the CDR3 is TGTGCCAGCTCCGCTAGGAGCTCCTACGAGCAGTACTTC. This translates into CASSARSSYEQYF. Complete variable domain (other parts from reference TRBV18 and TRBJ2-7): NAGVMQNPRHLVRRRGQEARLRCSPMKGHSHVYWYRQLPEEGLKFMVYLQKENIIDESGMPKERFSAEFPKEGPSILRIQQVVRGDSAAYFCASSARSSYEQYFGPGTRLTVT.